One TCR beta chain is described in this entry. This record belongs to a study of blood T cell repertoires in COVID-19. Study-wide background: In each case, the material was cDNA or gDNA derived from T cells, B-cell-depleted T cells, or PBMCs.

This CDR3 has 13 amino acids. Trimming shortened V by 5 bases and J by 0 bases, and 8 bases separated the two germline ends. From germline, CDR1 is MDHEN and CDR2 SYDVKM. The method was immunoSEQ multiplex PCR; TCRdb's version includes in-frame clones alone and lacks a portion of them. The sample shows under 300,000 clones, approximately 86% of them seen only once. Recruits, aged roughly 18 to 95 years, lived in approximately 26 US areas. The sample taken for sequencing was PBMCs or T cells enriched from blood (not recorded which). V is TRBV28 and J is TRBJ2-7; tentatively, D is TRBD1 (5 bases). The clonotype originates from a woman in her twenties or thirties with acute COVID-19. This CDR3 is CASSIGASYEQYF. DNA of the CDR3: TGTGCCAGCAGTATAGGGGCCTCCTACGAGCAGTACTTC.